A selection of T cell receptor beta chains follows, all from one sample in a study of regulatory T cells in long-lasting Graves disease. TCRdb recomputed calls from the multiplex PCR reads with MiXCR, one row per CDR3 protein. This table holds 450,000 to 500,000 distinct CDR3 sequences, around 16% found once. The same sample was also studied in work on T cells in Graves' hyperthyroidism and ophthalmopathy.

The sequencing used peripheral blood mononuclear cells (PBMCs), collected at new diagnosis, from a patient treated with antithyroid drugs. The receptor set was obtained from a man in his forties or fifties with Graves disease. The CDR3 runs from the conserved cysteine through the conserved F or W. A D gene is named only where the DNA matches it firmly. Expanded clones get a size class; other rows say once, few or many, or leave the size out.

d_gene: .
abundance: .
j_gene: TRBJ1-6
v_gene: TRBV7-3
CDR3aa: CASSQDRKGPLYSPLHF
CDR3nt: TGCGCCAGCAGCCAAGATCGAAAAGGGCCCCTATATTCACCCCTCCACTTT

d_gene: TRBD2
abundance: .
j_gene: TRBJ2-7
v_gene: TRBV20-1
CDR3aa: CSAPGLAPYEQYF
CDR3nt: TGCAGTGCTCCGGGACTAGCCCCCTACGAGCAGTACTTC

d_gene: .
abundance: many
j_gene: TRBJ1-1
v_gene: TRBV2
CDR3aa: CASTLAFF
CDR3nt: TGTGCCAGCACCCTAGCTTTCTTT

d_gene: .
abundance: .
j_gene: TRBJ2-2
v_gene: TRBV24-1
CDR3aa: CATTAWETGELFF
CDR3nt: TGTGCCACCACCGCGTGGGAAACCGGGGAGCTGTTTTTT

d_gene: .
abundance: .
j_gene: TRBJ2-7
v_gene: TRBV30
CDR3aa: CAWSGTYEQYF
CDR3nt: TGTGCCTGGAGCGGCACCTACGAGCAGTACTTC

d_gene: TRBD1
abundance: many
j_gene: TRBJ2-1
v_gene: TRBV27
CDR3aa: CASSLDRGRDEQFF
CDR3nt: TGTGCCAGCAGCCTGGACAGGGGAAGGGATGAGCAGTTCTTC

d_gene: TRBD1
abundance: .
j_gene: TRBJ2-7
v_gene: TRBV19
CDR3aa: CASSTASRDRTLYEQYF
CDR3nt: TGTGCCAGTAGCACCGCCTCCCGGGACAGAACTCTCTACGAGCAGTACTTC

d_gene: .
abundance: .
j_gene: TRBJ2-7
v_gene: TRBV10-3
CDR3aa: CAISESEGNEQYF
CDR3nt: TGTGCCATCAGTGAGTCAGAAGGGAACGAGCAGTACTTC

d_gene: TRBD1
abundance: many
j_gene: TRBJ2-1
v_gene: TRBV7-8
CDR3aa: CASSPRDRSSYNEQFF
CDR3nt: TGTGCCAGCAGCCCCCGGGACAGGAGCTCCTACAATGAGCAGTTCTTC

d_gene: .
abundance: few
j_gene: TRBJ2-1
v_gene: TRBV5-1
CDR3aa: CASSLVPGSYNEQFF
CDR3nt: TGCGCCAGCAGCTTGGTGCCAGGATCCTACAATGAGCAGTTCTTC

d_gene: TRBD1
abundance: many
j_gene: TRBJ2-7
v_gene: TRBV19
CDR3aa: CASSHGTGGSEQYF
CDR3nt: TGTGCCAGTAGTCACGGGACAGGGGGCTCCGAGCAGTACTTC

d_gene: TRBD1
abundance: .
j_gene: TRBJ2-5
v_gene: TRBV9
CDR3aa: CASSDQGAETQYF
CDR3nt: TGTGCCAGCAGCGATCAGGGGGCAGAGACCCAGTACTTC

d_gene: .
abundance: few
j_gene: TRBJ2-3
v_gene: TRBV24-1
CDR3aa: CATSDLSTDTQYF
CDR3nt: TGTGCCACCAGTGATTTGTCGACAGATACGCAGTATTTT

d_gene: TRBD2
abundance: .
j_gene: TRBJ2-1
v_gene: TRBV9
CDR3aa: CASSSRLAGGSSEQFF
CDR3nt: TGTGCCAGCAGCTCCAGACTAGCGGGAGGGTCTTCGGAGCAGTTCTTC

d_gene: TRBD1
abundance: many
j_gene: TRBJ2-3
v_gene: TRBV12-3/TRBV12-4
CDR3aa: CASSPIRTGRNTQYF
CDR3nt: TGTGCCAGCAGTCCAATCCGGACAGGGAGGAATACGCAGTATTTT

d_gene: TRBD1
abundance: .
j_gene: TRBJ1-2
v_gene: TRBV29-1
CDR3aa: CSAPGQFYGYTF
CDR3nt: TGCAGCGCACCGGGACAGTTCTATGGCTACACCTTC

d_gene: TRBD2
abundance: few
j_gene: TRBJ2-7
v_gene: TRBV20-1
CDR3aa: CSAPVWAGASYEQYF
CDR3nt: TGCAGTGCTCCGGTCTGGGCGGGAGCCTCCTACGAGCAGTACTTC

d_gene: .
abundance: few
j_gene: TRBJ2-1
v_gene: TRBV19
CDR3aa: CASRFPAAGNEQFF
CDR3nt: TGTGCCAGTAGGTTCCCCGCGGCTGGAAATGAGCAGTTCTTC

d_gene: .
abundance: .
j_gene: TRBJ1-1
v_gene: TRBV11-1
CDR3aa: CASRPLRTVAFF
CDR3nt: TGTGCCAGCAGACCCCTCCGGACGGTGGCTTTCTTT

d_gene: .
abundance: .
j_gene: TRBJ2-2
v_gene: TRBV28
CDR3aa: CASSPRKPLTNSGELFF
CDR3nt: TGTGCCAGCAGTCCTCGCAAACCCTTGACCAACAGCGGGGAGCTGTTTTTT

d_gene: .
abundance: few
j_gene: TRBJ1-2
v_gene: TRBV5-1
CDR3aa: CASSPRTASSYGYTF
CDR3nt: TGCGCCAGCAGCCCCCGTACAGCGTCGTCCTATGGCTACACCTTC

d_gene: .
abundance: many
j_gene: TRBJ2-2
v_gene: TRBV28
CDR3aa: CASSSSVNTGELFF
CDR3nt: TGTGCCAGCAGTTCGTCTGTGAACACCGGGGAGCTGTTTTTT

d_gene: TRBD1
abundance: many
j_gene: TRBJ2-7
v_gene: TRBV5-6
CDR3aa: CASSRQGGNEQYF
CDR3nt: TGTGCCAGCAGCAGACAGGGTGGCAACGAGCAGTACTTC

d_gene: TRBD1
abundance: many
j_gene: TRBJ2-7
v_gene: TRBV7-2
CDR3aa: CASSSKGQGVDEQYF
CDR3nt: TGTGCCAGCAGCTCAAAGGGACAGGGGGTCGACGAGCAGTACTTC

d_gene: .
abundance: many
j_gene: TRBJ2-7
v_gene: TRBV20-1
CDR3aa: CSARFSSRLNEQYF
CDR3nt: TGCAGTGCTAGGTTTAGCTCCCGACTCAACGAGCAGTACTTC

d_gene: .
abundance: many
j_gene: TRBJ1-6
v_gene: TRBV20-1
CDR3aa: CSAREAGDNSPLHF
CDR3nt: TGCAGTGCTAGAGAGGCAGGGGATAATTCACCCCTCCACTTT

d_gene: TRBD2
abundance: many
j_gene: TRBJ2-1
v_gene: TRBV27
CDR3aa: CASSLFGGSTDDNEQFF
CDR3nt: TGTGCCAGCAGTTTGTTCGGCGGGAGCACCGACGACAATGAGCAGTTCTTC

d_gene: .
abundance: many
j_gene: TRBJ1-1
v_gene: TRBV6-1
CDR3aa: CASSEVGNRLNTEAFF
CDR3nt: TGTGCCAGCAGTGAAGTAGGGAACAGATTGAACACTGAAGCTTTCTTT

d_gene: TRBD2
abundance: .
j_gene: TRBJ2-1
v_gene: TRBV5-1
CDR3aa: CASRGLGTSGRAYEQFF
CDR3nt: TGCGCCAGCAGGGGGCTTGGGACTAGCGGGAGGGCCTATGAGCAGTTCTTC

d_gene: TRBD2
abundance: few
j_gene: TRBJ2-3
v_gene: TRBV10-3
CDR3aa: CAIRDTGTSDTDTQYF
CDR3nt: TGTGCCATCAGGGATACCGGGACTAGCGACACAGATACGCAGTATTTT

d_gene: TRBD1
abundance: .
j_gene: TRBJ2-5
v_gene: TRBV7-9
CDR3aa: CASSLYRGQETQYF
CDR3nt: TGTGCCAGCAGCTTATACAGGGGGCAGGAGACCCAGTACTTC

d_gene: .
abundance: .
j_gene: TRBJ2-3
v_gene: TRBV11-2
CDR3aa: CASSLEGMPQYF
CDR3nt: TGTGCCAGCAGCCTAGAGGGCATGCCGCAGTATTTT

d_gene: TRBD2
abundance: few
j_gene: TRBJ2-7
v_gene: TRBV5-1
CDR3aa: CASSYWTSDYEQYF
CDR3nt: TGCGCCAGCAGCTATTGGACTAGTGATTACGAGCAGTACTTC

d_gene: TRBD2
abundance: many
j_gene: TRBJ2-7
v_gene: TRBV28
CDR3aa: CASRSSGHQRNYEQYF
CDR3nt: TGTGCCAGCAGATCTAGCGGACATCAAAGGAACTACGAGCAGTACTTC

d_gene: .
abundance: many
j_gene: TRBJ2-7
v_gene: TRBV7-9
CDR3aa: CASSPESGTASYEQYF
CDR3nt: TGTGCCAGCAGCCCAGAGTCGGGGACTGCCTCCTACGAGCAGTACTTC

d_gene: TRBD2
abundance: many
j_gene: TRBJ2-7
v_gene: TRBV28
CDR3aa: CASSFVTSGRYEQYF
CDR3nt: TGTGCCAGCAGTTTCGTCACTAGCGGGCGGTACGAGCAGTACTTC

d_gene: .
abundance: many
j_gene: TRBJ2-3
v_gene: TRBV20-1
CDR3aa: CSARKATSTDTQYF
CDR3nt: TGCAGTGCGAGGAAAGCGACTAGCACAGATACGCAGTATTTT

d_gene: .
abundance: few
j_gene: TRBJ1-2
v_gene: TRBV6-2/TRBV6-3
CDR3aa: CASSYSQAGSYGYTF
CDR3nt: TGTGCCAGCAGTTACTCGCAGGCAGGGAGCTATGGCTACACCTTC

d_gene: .
abundance: few
j_gene: TRBJ2-7
v_gene: TRBV24-1
CDR3aa: CATSDRRDRLYEQYF
CDR3nt: TGTGCCACCAGTGATCGCCGTGACAGGCTCTACGAGCAGTACTTC

d_gene: .
abundance: .
j_gene: TRBJ2-7
v_gene: TRBV20-1
CDR3aa: CSAREQKSPYEQYF
CDR3nt: TGCAGTGCTAGAGAACAGAAATCCCCCTACGAGCAGTACTTC

d_gene: TRBD2
abundance: .
j_gene: TRBJ2-1
v_gene: TRBV12-3/TRBV12-4
CDR3aa: CASKAGLGYNEQFF
CDR3nt: TGTGCCAGCAAAGCGGGACTAGGCTACAATGAGCAGTTCTTC

d_gene: .
abundance: many
j_gene: TRBJ2-7
v_gene: TRBV30
CDR3aa: CAWSVQLAGEQYF
CDR3nt: TGTGCCTGGAGTGTACAACTAGCTGGCGAGCAGTACTTC

d_gene: TRBD2
abundance: many
j_gene: TRBJ2-5
v_gene: TRBV7-6
CDR3aa: CASSSTSGRTQETQYF
CDR3nt: TGTGCCAGCAGCTCGACTAGCGGGAGAACCCAAGAGACCCAGTACTTC

d_gene: TRBD1
abundance: many
j_gene: TRBJ2-5
v_gene: TRBV10-3
CDR3aa: CAISGAPGQVEETQYF
CDR3nt: TGTGCCATCAGTGGGGCGCCGGGACAGGTGGAAGAGACCCAGTACTTC

d_gene: .
abundance: many
j_gene: TRBJ1-1
v_gene: TRBV18
CDR3aa: CASSPLNTEAFF
CDR3nt: TGTGCCAGCTCACCATTGAACACTGAAGCTTTCTTT

d_gene: TRBD2
abundance: .
j_gene: TRBJ2-7
v_gene: TRBV5-4
CDR3aa: CASSFGGVGSAEQYF
CDR3nt: TGTGCCAGCAGCTTCGGGGGGGTAGGTTCCGCCGAGCAGTACTTC

d_gene: TRBD2
abundance: many
j_gene: TRBJ2-7
v_gene: TRBV7-2
CDR3aa: CASSLFPGGAYEQYF
CDR3nt: TGTGCCAGCAGCTTATTTCCGGGAGGGGCCTACGAGCAGTACTTC

d_gene: TRBD2
abundance: many
j_gene: TRBJ2-3
v_gene: TRBV20-1
CDR3aa: CSASPSGRTDTQYF
CDR3nt: TGCAGTGCTAGCCCTAGCGGACGCACAGATACGCAGTATTTT

d_gene: TRBD2
abundance: many
j_gene: TRBJ2-3
v_gene: TRBV30
CDR3aa: CAWSVGLAGVNTQYF
CDR3nt: TGTGCCTGGAGTGTAGGACTAGCGGGAGTTAATACGCAGTATTTT

d_gene: TRBD2
abundance: many
j_gene: TRBJ2-1
v_gene: TRBV20-1
CDR3aa: CSASRRETRNEQFF
CDR3nt: TGCAGTGCTAGCAGGCGGGAGACTCGGAATGAGCAGTTCTTC